These T cell receptor beta chains were read from a single sample in a study of identical twins. TCRdb used MiXCR to reprocess the 5' RACE reads, holding one entry per CDR3 protein. The repertoire holds more than 1.5 million distinct CDR3 sequences, with about 31% as singletons. The sequenced sample was cord blood. The receptor set was obtained from a newborn girl in good health. Both conserved end residues are part of each CDR3. Fields, in order: J gene, clone size, V gene, D gene, CDR3 DNA, CDR3 protein. D genes are given only for firm matches. Rows give clone size only sometimes, using once, few, many, or a class for an expanded clone.

>TRBJ2-1|-|TRBV28|-
TGTGCCAGCAGTTTGTGGGGGATGAACAATGAGCAGTTCTTC
CASSLWGMNNEQFF
>TRBJ1-2|-|TRBV20-1|-
TGCAGTGCTAGCCAACCGCCGGGACGGCCCTGGGGTAACTATGGCTACACCTTC
CSASQPPGRPWGNYGYTF
>TRBJ1-6|-|TRBV5-6|-
TGTGCCAGCAGCTATCGACAGGCCAATTCACCCCTCCACTTT
CASSYRQANSPLHF
>TRBJ2-3|-|TRBV7-8|TRBD2
TGTGCCAGCAGCTTCTCGGGGGGTTGGACAGATACGCAGTATTTT
CASSFSGGWTDTQYF
>TRBJ2-1|-|TRBV10-3|-
TGTGCCATCAGTGAGTTCCAAGAGACCCAGTTCTTC
CAISEFQETQFF
>TRBJ2-1|few|TRBV10-3|-
TGTGCCATCAGTGGCGGGCCTAGCTCCTACAATGAGCAGTTCTTC
CAISGGPSSYNEQFF
>TRBJ2-4|few|TRBV12-3/TRBV12-4|TRBD1
TGTGCCAGCAGGTTACAGGGGGCGGCCAAAAACATTCAGTACTTC
CASRLQGAAKNIQYF
>TRBJ2-1|few|TRBV12-5|TRBD2
TGTGCTAGTGGTACCCGGACTAGCGGGGATGAGCAGTTCTTC
CASGTRTSGDEQFF
>TRBJ1-6|few|TRBV20-1|-
TGCAGTGCTAGAGGGCAGGGGCGCTCACCCCTCCACTTT
CSARGQGRSPLHF
>TRBJ2-3|few|TRBV12-3/TRBV12-4|-
TGTGCCAGCAGCGCTACTAGGCGCGACACGCAGTATTTT
CASSATRRDTQYF
>TRBJ2-1|-|TRBV4-1|TRBD2
TGCGCCAGCAGCCAACGGGGACTAACAGAGCAGTTCTTC
CASSQRGLTEQFF
>TRBJ2-7|few|TRBV3-1|-
TGTGCCAGCACGGCGGTAGGAGGCTACGAGCAGTACTTC
CASTAVGGYEQYF
>TRBJ1-2|-|TRBV12-3/TRBV12-4|-
TGTGCCAGCAGTTTAAATGGACAGCTTCTCTTAAACTATGGCTACACCTTC
CASSLNGQLLLNYGYTF
>TRBJ1-4|-|TRBV30|TRBD1
TGTGCCTGCATTAAAACAGGGGGTGAAAAACTGTTTTTT
CACIKTGGEKLFF
>TRBJ2-5|-|TRBV20-1|-
TGCAGTGCTCTGACCATGACAGTGCCCCTGGAGACCCAGTACTTC
CSALTMTVPLETQYF
>TRBJ1-4|-|TRBV4-2|TRBD1
TGTGCCAGCAGACCCCGACAGGGGGAGGGGGAAAAACTGTTTTTT
CASRPRQGEGEKLFF
>TRBJ1-4|-|TRBV4-2|-
TGTGCCAGCAGCCTAGGTGGGCTAGATGAAAAACTGTTTTTT
CASSLGGLDEKLFF
>TRBJ1-2|-|TRBV2|TRBD1
TGTGCCAGCACCCTATCCCCCAAGGGGGCGCCTGGCTATGGCTACACCTTC
CASTLSPKGAPGYGYTF
>TRBJ2-5|-|TRBV6-1|TRBD2
TGTGCCAGCAGTTCTGCGGGGAGACTAGCTCCCCGGTTTCAGTACTTC
CASSSAGRLAPRFQYF
>TRBJ1-1|-|TRBV29-1|-
TGCAGCGCAATCCCGGTGGCCCCTGAAGCTTTCTTT
CSAIPVAPEAFF
>TRBJ1-2|-|TRBV27|TRBD1
TGTGCCAGCAGTTTGACAGGGGGACATGGCTGCACCTTC
CASSLTGGHGCTF
>TRBJ2-5|-|TRBV20-1|-
TGCAGTGCTACCACGGGAGTCCAAGAGACCCAGTACTTC
CSATTGVQETQYF
>TRBJ1-4|-|TRBV28|-
TGTGCCAGCAGGCTCCTTGGGACCGCCTTGCAACTGTTTTTT
CASRLLGTALQLFF
>TRBJ2-1|-|TRBV10-3|TRBD2
TGTGCCATCAGTGACGCGGGGGGGAGTAATGAGCAGTTCTTC
CAISDAGGSNEQFF
>TRBJ1-1|few|TRBV18|-
TGTGCCAGCTCACCGGGGGTACAGATGAACACTGAAGCTTTCTTT
CASSPGVQMNTEAFF
>TRBJ2-5|-|TRBV7-2|TRBD2
TGTGCCAGCAGCCTACACAACAGACTAGCGGGAGTGGAGACCCAGTACTTC
CASSLHNRLAGVETQYF
>TRBJ2-7|many|TRBV14|-
TGTGCCAGCAGCCTCGGGCTTGGAGGCGAGCAGTACTTC
CASSLGLGGEQYF
>TRBJ2-3|-|TRBV7-9|-
TGTGCCAGCAGCTTGAGGTTCGCGGAAAGCACAGATACGCAGTATTTT
CASSLRFAESTDTQYF
>TRBJ2-7|few|TRBV28|TRBD2
TGTGCCAGCAGTTTGGTGGCGGGAGAATCGTACGAGCAGTACTTC
CASSLVAGESYEQYF
>TRBJ2-7|once|TRBV24-1|-
TGTGCCACCTCGTACGCCGGGACCTACGAGCAGTACTTC
CATSYAGTYEQYF
>TRBJ1-2|-|TRBV7-2|-
TGTGCCAGCAGCTTATCACACAGGTCAAACTATGGCTACACCTTC
CASSLSHRSNYGYTF